This section outlines one T cell receptor beta chain sequence together with its context. The sample originates from a study of OX40 agonist ivuxolimab in advanced cancers. This CDR3 contains 17 residues. CDR1 MNHNS and CDR2 SASEGT come from the germline V gene. V shed 1 base, J shed 2 bases, and the junction held 10 bases outside the gene matches. Here immunoSEQ multiplex PCR was the method, and the copy in TCRdb shows in-frame clones only, minus some. The sample records more than 45,000 clones, roughly 84% being singletons. This sequence was found in an adult with an advanced solid tumor such as melanoma, head and neck, liver or kidney cancer. This chain connects TRBV6-1 to TRBJ2-5; TRBD1 agrees at 7 bases. The sequencing used CD4+ or CD8+ T cells sorted from blood, collected in a trial of the OX40 agonist ivuxolimab. The CDR3 loop reads CASSEDFVGTAQETQYF. The CDR3 DNA follows: TGTGCCAGCAGTGAAGATTTTGTCGGGACAGCACAAGAGACCCAGTACTTC.